These 8 T cell receptor beta chains were sequenced from one sample in a study of cytomegalovirus exposure and HLA in healthy donors. Primers included in the PCR were 60 Vbeta and 13 Jbeta primers. Sequenced by immunoSEQ multiplex PCR; TCRdb stores in-frame clones only, minus some. The sample holds about 210,000 clones, under 85% seen once. Sequencing was done on a sample of PBMCs. These TCRs come from a woman in her forties or fifties in good health and CMV-seropositive.

The chain uses TRBV5-3 and TRBJ1-4; the D is unclear. TRBV5-3 is designated an ORF whose function remains uncertain. Trimming cost V 0 bases and J 1 base, with 4 bases left between them. The CDR3 is 14 amino acids. CDR3 sequence (DNA): TGTGCCAGAAGCTTGGACTTAACTAATGAAAAACTGTTTTTT. Translated, it gives CARSLDLTNEKLFF.

This clone was found once. This chain joins TRBV30 and TRBJ1-6; D is perhaps TRBD1 (5 bases). CDR1 is GTSNPN, CDR2 SVGIG, per germline (reference sequence). This CDR3 spans 14 amino acids. Trimming removed 4 bases from V and 6 bases from J, with 13 bases in between. CDR3 sequence reads: CAWNQPGPNSPLHF. CDR3 bases: TGTGCCTGGAATCAACCAGGGCCTAATTCACCCCTCCACTTT.

The V gene is TRBV11-2, the J gene TRBJ2-7, with D possibly matching TRBD2 (5 bases). V was pared by 0 bases and J by 6 bases, with 9 bases between. The germline V gene has CDR1 SGHAT and CDR2 FQNNGV. The CDR3 contains 13 residues. The CDR3 reads CASSLDRGGEQYF. The CDR3 coding sequence is TGTGCCAGCAGCTTAGATCGCGGAGGCGAGCAGTACTTC.

This sequence joins TRBV5-4 and TRBJ1-2; D remains ambiguous. The germline V and J ends were trimmed by 0 bases and 4 bases, with 10 bases remaining between them. The CDR3 length is 14 residues. Germline V gives CDR1 SGHNT, CDR2 YYREEE (reference sequence). In DNA form, the CDR3 reads TGTGCCAGCAGCTTGGGGGCCCTCATCTATGGCTACACCTTC. Protein sequence: CASSLGALIYGYTF.

The chain recombines TRBV7-2 with TRBJ2-7; D possibly corresponds to TRBD1 (5 bases). Germline V lookup: CDR1 SGHTA, CDR2 FQGNSA. The CDR3 covers 13 residues. Trimming removed 5 bases from V and 6 bases from J, with 14 bases in between. In DNA, the CDR3 is TGTGCCAGCAGCCTAAGACAGAGTCTCGAGCAGTACTTC. Amino acids: CASSLRQSLEQYF.

The chain uses TRBV5-1 and TRBJ2-3, with TRBD2 matching 7 bases. The CDR3 covers 14 residues. The germline CDR1 and CDR2 sequences are SGHRS and YFSETQ. J lost 4 bases, V lost 1 base, and 3 bases had no gene match. CDR3 in amino acids: CASSLPSGADTQYF. The CDR3 DNA reads TGCGCCAGCAGCTTGCCCAGCGGGGCAGATACGCAGTATTTT.

V gene TRBV5-3 combines with J gene TRBJ2-3, with 15 bases lining up with TRBD2. TRBV5-3 is recorded as an ORF, its role being uncertain. CDR3 size: 17 residues. Trimming removed 4 bases from V and 4 bases from J; junction bases left unmatched: 7. The CDR3 region has the DNA TGTGCCAGAAGCCTAAGGACTAGCGGGGGGGCTTCAGATACGCAGTATTTT. This gives the protein CARSLRTSGGASDTQYF.

For this clone: This sample also contains other DNA sequences that code for the same CDR3. The V and J genes are TRBV5-6 and TRBJ1-1; TRBD1 matches 12 bases. This CDR3 has 17 residues. Unmatched junction bases numbered 9, after V lost 3 bases and J lost 3 bases. CDR1 is SGHDT and CDR2 is YYEEEE in the germline V gene. The CDR3 DNA reads as TGTGCCAGCAGCTCCGGGACAGGGGGCAGGTTGGACACTGAAGCTTTCTTT. Its protein is CASSSGTGGRLDTEAFF. Complete variable domain (other parts from reference TRBV5-6 and TRBJ1-1): DAGVTQSPTHLIKTRGQQVTLRCSPKSGHDTVSWYQQALGQGPQFIFQYYEEEERQRGNFPDRFSGHQFPNYSSELNVNALLLGDSALYLCASSSGTGGRLDTEAFFGQGTRLTVV.